This TCR beta chain was obtained from a study of blood T cell repertoires in COVID-19 (dated by TCRdb to between 2020 and 2021). Looking at the study overall: Samples covering the acute and convalescent phases of COVID-19 were provided by collaborators in the United States, Italy and Spain. The prospective study material was composed of cDNA or gDNA derived from T cells, B-cell-depleted T cells, or PBMCs. Subjects who had been exposed to COVID-19, were actively infected with it, or had recovered from it provided the deeply sampled blood TCRbeta repertoires that made up the dataset. A freely available public database, intended as a resource for researchers studying the immune response to SARS-CoV-2, is where the repertoires were released. Samples came from the ongoing ImmuneRACE study (first 160 participants) plus 1,254 subjects from 6 global collaborators. A de-identified subject ID, COVID-19 status, age in years and sex were almost always included in the sample metadata. Where available, HLA class I and class II types were taken from metadata supplied by the sample provider and were not determined by assay-based typing. Broader findings and caveats from the paper: The quantity of clinical and demographic metadata differed by source and by participant and was supplied without curation.

The collaborating institutions used their own protocols to collect whole blood in K2EDTA tubes. For TCRbeta analysis, collaborators shipped samples as frozen whole blood, isolated PBMCs, or DNA extracted from either of those sample types. The immunoSEQ Assay, a bias-controlled multiplex PCR, was used to amplify TCRbeta CDR3 regions from genomic DNA. As for the original processing: Within the assay, amplification of reference gene primers was used to estimate how many nucleated cells each sample contained. To quantify the absolute abundance of each unique TCRbeta CDR3 rearrangement, sequence reads were collapsed and filtered. For each sample, productive Simpson clonality was calculated as the square root of Simpson's diversity index over productive rearrangements. The immuneACCESS repertoire file appears here via TCRdb, limited to in-frame rearrangements. These files lack a portion of the clones; in checked studies, under half of the deficit traces to unresolved V genes, and the cause of the others is not known. V, J and clone size were drawn from that table, and D and trimming were deduced from the DNA. The sample records under 200,000 clones, 83% of which are singletons. The ten largest account for approximately 1.4% of the sample.

In the case of this clone: The clone's antigen remains unknown. No base qualities exist here, and no much larger clone lies one base off it.

What was sequenced was peripheral blood. This clonotype was obtained from a human donor in a cohort sampled during active COVID-19.

The nucleotide sequence reads as follows: TGTGCCAGCAGTGGACCCGGGATTGGAAAACTGTTTTTT. It translates to CASSGPGIGKLFF. The chain uses TRBV28 and TRBJ1-4; confidence is insufficient to name the D gene. Cut back by 5 bases and 10 bases, the V and J ends lie 14 bases apart. Taken from cysteine to phenylalanine, the CDR3 has 13 residues. The sequence is cut down to CDR3 DNA, 39 bases in frame from base 1. The germline V gene yields MDHEN for CDR1 and SYDVKM for CDR2.